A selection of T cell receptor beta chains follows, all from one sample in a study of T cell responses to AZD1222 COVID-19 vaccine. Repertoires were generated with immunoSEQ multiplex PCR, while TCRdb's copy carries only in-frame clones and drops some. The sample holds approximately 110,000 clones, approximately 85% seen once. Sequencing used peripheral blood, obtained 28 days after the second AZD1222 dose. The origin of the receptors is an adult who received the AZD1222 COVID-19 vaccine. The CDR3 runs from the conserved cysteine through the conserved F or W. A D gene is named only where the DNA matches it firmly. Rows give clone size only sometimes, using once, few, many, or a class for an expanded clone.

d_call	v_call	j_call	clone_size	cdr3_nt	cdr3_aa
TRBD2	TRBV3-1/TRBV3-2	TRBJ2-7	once	TGTGCCAGCAGCGCCACTAGCGGGGGATCCCCGAGGGAGCAGTACTTC	CASSATSGGSPREQYF
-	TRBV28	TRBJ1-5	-	TGTGCCACCCACCAAGGAGGGAGCAATCAGCCCCAGCATTTT	CATHQGGSNQPQHF
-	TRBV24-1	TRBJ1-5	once	TGTGCCACCTCCTTGGGGGGCGATCAGCCCCAGCATTTT	CATSLGGDQPQHF
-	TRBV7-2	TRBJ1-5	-	TGTGCCAGCAGCTTAACATGGGGCGGCAATCAGCCCCAGCATTTT	CASSLTWGGNQPQHF
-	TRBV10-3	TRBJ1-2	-	TGTGCCATCAGTGGAGACAGGATGGAGTATGGCTACACCTTC	CAISGDRMEYGYTF
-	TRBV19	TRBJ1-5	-	TGTGCCAGTAGTATAGTAAATCAGCCCCAGCATTTT	CASSIVNQPQHF
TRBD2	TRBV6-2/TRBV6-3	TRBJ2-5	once	TGTGCCAGCAGTAAACAACGACTAGCGGGGGAGACCCAGTACTTC	CASSKQRLAGETQYF
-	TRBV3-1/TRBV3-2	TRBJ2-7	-	TGTGCCAGCAGCCAACAGTACGAGCAGTACTTC	CASSQQYEQYF
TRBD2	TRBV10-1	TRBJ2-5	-	TGCGCCAGCAGTCTGGTAGCGGGGGCGCAGGAGACCCAGTACTTC	CASSLVAGAQETQYF
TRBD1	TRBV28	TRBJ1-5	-	TGTGCCAGCAGCGGTGGGACAGAAGGACGGGCCCTCAATCAGCCCCAGCATTTT	CASSGGTEGRALNQPQHF
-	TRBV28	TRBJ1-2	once	TGTGCCAGCAGTTCCGGTGTTAACTATGGCTACACCTTC	CASSSGVNYGYTF